This TCR beta chain is from a study of vaccination effects on CD4 cells after COVID-19. Study-wide context: Each participant was administered two doses of either the BNT162b2 or the mRNA-1273 vaccine.

Between the trimmed V and J ends, which lost 7 bases and 7 bases, there was a span of 20 bases. The CDR3 is 15 amino acids. Germline lookup yields CDR1 MDHEN and CDR2 SYDVKM. Profiled with immunoSEQ multiplex PCR; TCRdb holds only in-frame clones, not every one. Of approximately 70,000 clones listed, around 74% are singletons. To note about this clone: Antigen: not known.

Within the ViraFEST assay, antigen-specific CD4+ T cells underwent expansion with viral peptide pools prior to sequencing. The culture ran for 10 days, and then CD4+ T cells were isolated. None of these healthy vaccinees had been infected with SARS-CoV-2 before vaccination. General study results and limits: No early post-infection timepoints were available in the study, which also included few convalescent patients.

The input for sequencing was CD4+ T cells from PBMCs cultured with HCoV-NL63 spike peptides, taken before COVID-19 vaccination. This receptor was identified in a human donor who received a COVID-19 vaccine. This chain connects TRBV28 to TRBJ1-5; D may be TRBD1 (6 bases). The CDR3 sequence is CASTPFGQTGQPQHF. The CDR3 DNA follows: TGTGCCAGCACCCCTTTTGGACAGACCGGGCAGCCCCAGCATTTT.